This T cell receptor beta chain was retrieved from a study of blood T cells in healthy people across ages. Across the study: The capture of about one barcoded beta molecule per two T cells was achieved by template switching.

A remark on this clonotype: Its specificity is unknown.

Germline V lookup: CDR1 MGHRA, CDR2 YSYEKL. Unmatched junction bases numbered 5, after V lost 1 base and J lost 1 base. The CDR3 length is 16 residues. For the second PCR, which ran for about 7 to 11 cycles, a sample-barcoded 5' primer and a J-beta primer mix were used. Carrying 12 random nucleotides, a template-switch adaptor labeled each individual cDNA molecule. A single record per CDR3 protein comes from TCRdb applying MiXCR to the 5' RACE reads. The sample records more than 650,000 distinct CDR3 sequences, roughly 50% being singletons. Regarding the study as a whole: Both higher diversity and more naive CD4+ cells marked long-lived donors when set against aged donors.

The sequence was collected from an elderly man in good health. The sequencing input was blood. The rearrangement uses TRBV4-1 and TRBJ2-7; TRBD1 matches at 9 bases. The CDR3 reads CASSQAGQGFSYEQYF. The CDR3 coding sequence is TGCGCCAGCAGCCAAGCGGGACAGGGATTTTCCTACGAGCAGTACTTC.